Below, 29 T cell receptor beta chains from the same sample are listed, as sequenced in a study of beta chain features in type 1 diabetes. The authors reverse transcribed all of the isolated RNA, so sequencing captured expressed TCRB transcripts. The data were produced by immunoSEQ multiplex PCR, yet TCRdb's version contains in-frame clones alone and is incomplete. The sample holds 250,000 to 350,000 clones, 14% seen once. The sample taken for sequencing was central memory CD4+ T cells from blood. The receptors were sampled from a man aged 25-40 years in good health.

This clone was picked up a small number of times. The chain has TRBV11-2 and TRBJ1-1; D gene unclear. Trimming removed 1 base from V and 0 bases from J, with 6 bases in between. The V gene's germline CDR1 is SGHAT and CDR2 FQNNGV. This CDR3 has 14 amino acids. This CDR3 reads CASSLGPVNTEAFF. CDR3 DNA sequence: TGTGCCAGCAGCTTAGGGCCTGTGAACACTGAAGCTTTCTTT.

This chain connects TRBV6-1 to TRBJ2-5; D possibly matches TRBD1 or TRBD2 (6 bases each). V was clipped by 1 base and J by 9 bases, with 18 bases between them. The CDR3 length is 15 residues. Germline CDR1 and CDR2: MNHNS and SASEGT. CDR3 protein: CASSEEDSNWRAQYF. For the CDR3, the DNA is TGTGCCAGCAGTGAAGAGGACAGCAATTGGAGGGCCCAGTACTTC.

The rearrangement links TRBV7-2 to TRBJ2-7, with D maybe TRBD1 (6 bases). CDR3 size: 13 residues. In germline, CDR1 is SGHTA, CDR2 FQGNSA. The V end lost 2 bases, the J end lost 2 bases, and 7 bases lay between the germline ends. DNA of the CDR3: TGTGCCAGCAGCTTAAACAGGGCCTACGAGCAGTACGTC. Protein product: CASSLNRAYEQYV.

This clone has more than one count but fewer than ten. The chain carries TRBV9 and TRBJ1-1; D not certain. The V gene's germline CDR1 is SGDLS and CDR2 YYNGEE. This CDR3 is built from 13 residues. V was shortened by 1 base and J by 5 bases, with 9 bases between the two germline ends. The CDR3 region has the DNA TGTGCCAGCAGCGTACGCGTACGGACTGAAGCTTTCTTT. This sequence encodes CASSVRVRTEAFF.

This clone has more than one count but fewer than ten. The J gene is TRBJ2-5, the V gene TRBV6-5; D unresolved. Per germline, CDR1 MNHEY and CDR2 SVGAGI. This CDR3 has 15 amino acids. Trimming pared 6 bases from V and 5 bases from J, leaving 19 bases between. DNA of the CDR3: TGTGCCAGCAGACCTACTGCTAGGCTCCGCGAGACCCAGTACTTC. As protein: CASRPTARLRETQYF.

The CDR3 protein is CASSSTTSTETQYF. The CDR3 DNA is TGTGCCAGCAGCTCTACGACTAGCACAGAGACCCAGTACTTC. The chain uses TRBV9 and TRBJ2-5; 7 bases match TRBD2. The J segment lost 4 bases and the V segment lost 4 bases, leaving 7 bases of the junction unmatched. The CDR3 spans 14 residues. Germline values: CDR1 SGDLS, CDR2 YYNGEE. The whole variable domain, filled in from reference TRBV9 and TRBJ2-5, reads DSGVTQTPKHLITATGQRVTLRCSPRSGDLSVYWYQQSLDQGLQFLIQYYNGEERAKGNILERFSAQQFPDLHSELNLSSLELGDSALYFCASSSTTSTETQYFGPGTRLLVL.

The rearrangement links TRBV11-2 to TRBJ2-5; 8 bases line up with TRBD2. This CDR3 is 15 amino acids long. In germline, CDR1 is SGHAT, CDR2 FQNNGV. With V trimmed by 2 bases and J by 5 bases, 7 bases remained unmatched. DNA of the CDR3: TGTGCCAGCAGCTTATACCGGGGGGGCTGGGAGACCCAGTACTTC. Translated: CASSLYRGGWETQYF. Full variable domain (rest looked up from reference TRBV11-2 and TRBJ2-5): EAGVAQSPRYKIIEKRQSVAFWCNPISGHATLYWYQQILGQGPKLLIQFQNNGVVDDSQLPKDRFSAERLKGVDSTLKIQPAKLEDSAVYLCASSLYRGGWETQYFGPGTRLLVL.

This clone was counted a few times. The chain carries TRBV4-1 and TRBJ1-4; tentatively, D is TRBD1 (5 bases). Germline V gene data show CDR1 as MGHRA and CDR2 as YSYEKL. Trimming cost V 0 bases and J 3 bases, with 11 bases left between them. This CDR3 is 16 amino acids long. The CDR3 nucleotides are TGCGCCAGCAGCCAAGATCTTTTGACAGCTAATGAAAAACTGTTTTTT. Its protein product is CASSQDLLTANEKLFF.

The chain links TRBV27 to TRBJ2-1, with 12 bases fitting TRBD2. Germline CDR1 MNHEY, CDR2 SMNVEV (reference sequence). The CDR3 sequence is 15 residues long. V was clipped by 5 bases and J by 6 bases; unmatched bases: 5. The CDR3 DNA is TGTGCCAGCAGTCCTCTAGCGGGAGGGATCAATGAGCAGTTCTTC. Protein: CASSPLAGGINEQFF.

The chain recombines TRBV11-3 with TRBJ2-5; the D call may be TRBD1 or TRBD2 (5 bases each). Trimming took 8 bases from V and 5 from J, leaving 9 bases between them. Looked up from germline, CDR1 is SGHNT and CDR2 is YENEEA. CDR3 size: 11 residues. The CDR3 reads CASREGETQYF. The CDR3, as DNA: TGTGCCAGCCGAGAGGGGGAGACCCAGTACTTC.

CDR3 in amino acids: CASGDRGRGGYTF. As DNA, the CDR3 is TGTGCCAGTGGCGACAGGGGGCGCGGGGGCTACACCTTC. V usage is TRBV19 and J usage is TRBJ1-2; 10 nucleotides match TRBD1. Losses at the gene ends were 8 bases for V and 8 bases for J; bases not matched to a gene: 8. Germline-derived CDR1 and CDR2 are LNHDA and SQIVND (reference sequence). This CDR3 is 13 amino acids long.

The V and J genes are TRBV5-1 and TRBJ2-5; D gene unclear. CDR3 length: 14 amino acids. Germline V gene data show CDR1 as SGHRS and CDR2 as YFSETQ. Trimming shortened V by 1 base and J by 2 bases, and 9 bases separated the two germline ends. In DNA form, the CDR3 reads TGCGCCAGCAGCTTGCGGTGGAAACAAGAGACCCAGTACTTC. Protein: CASSLRWKQETQYF. The full variable domain, in which reference TRBV5-1 and TRBJ2-5 provide the parts outside the CDR3, is KAGVTQTPRYLIKTRGQQVTLSCSPISGHRSVSWYQQTPGQGLQFLFEYFSETQRNKGNFPGRFSGRQFSNSRSEMNVSTLELGDSALYLCASSLRWKQETQYFGPGTRLLVL.

This clone was seen only a few times. The chain joins TRBV6-6 to TRBJ2-1; tentative D call: TRBD1 (7 bases). The CDR3 runs 14 residues. The germline gives CDR1 MNHNY, CDR2 SVGAGI (reference sequence). V shed 7 bases and J shed 7 bases, with 17 bases lying between them. The CDR3 protein is CASTPQGGGNEQFF. The CDR3 coding sequence is TGTGCCAGCACCCCCCAGGGGGGTGGTAATGAGCAGTTCTTC.

The chain has TRBV9 and TRBJ2-3; 8 bases agree with TRBD2. V dropped 3 bases and J dropped 1; count of bases not matched to a gene: 7. CDR3 length: 16 residues. Looked up from germline, CDR1 is SGDLS and CDR2 is YYNGEE. The DNA for the CDR3 is TGTGCCAGCAGCGGGCTGACTAGCGAGGGCACAGATACGCAGTATTTT. This gives the protein CASSGLTSEGTDTQYF.

This clone was detected a few times. The rearrangement links TRBV5-1 to TRBJ1-2; maybe TRBD1 (5 bases). CDR1 and CDR2 (germline): SGHRS, YFSETQ. CDR3 length: 14 residues. V shed 3 bases and J shed 2 bases, with 11 bases lying between them. The CDR3 sequence is CASSSDGTNYGYTF. Here the CDR3 DNA reads TGCGCCAGCAGCTCGGACGGGACCAACTATGGCTACACCTTC.

This clone was observed a handful of times. The chain carries TRBV5-4 and TRBJ2-3; D unresolved. The CDR3 has 14 amino acids. V was pared by 4 bases and J by 0 bases, with 9 bases between. CDR1 SGHNT and CDR2 YYREEE come from the germline V gene (reference sequence). This chain's CDR3 is CASSPGPSTDTQYF. CDR3 bases: TGTGCCAGCAGCCCAGGCCCCAGCACAGATACGCAGTATTTT.

This clone came up a few times. The chain joins TRBV11-2 to TRBJ2-7; D is unresolved. In germline, CDR1 is SGHAT, CDR2 FQNNGV. The CDR3 runs 14 residues. V lost 0 bases and J 1 base, leaving 7 bases between the germline ends. CDR3 in amino acids: CASSLEVGSYEQYF. The CDR3, as DNA: TGTGCCAGCAGCTTAGAGGTCGGGTCCTACGAGCAGTACTTC.

On this clone itself: This may come from a read error, since a much larger clone is one base off. V gene TRBV7-9 combines with J gene TRBJ2-6; D uncertain. Trimming removed 5 bases at V and 2 bases at J, with 1 base between. The CDR3 sequence is 12 residues long. Germline V gene data show CDR1 as SEHNR and CDR2 as FQNEAQ (reference sequence). The CDR3 reads CASSAGANVLTF. CDR3 sequence (DNA): TGTGCCAGCAGCGCTGGGGCCAACGTCCTGACTTTC.

The chain links TRBV7-3 to TRBJ2-3; 8 nucleotides match TRBD2. V shed 5 bases, J shed 10 bases, and the junction held 5 bases outside the gene matches. The V gene's germline CDR1 is SGHTA and CDR2 FQGTGA. This CDR3 comprises 12 residues. The CDR3: CASSQGLGSQYF. The DNA for the CDR3 is TGTGCCAGCAGCCAGGGACTAGGATCGCAGTATTTT. The full variable domain, its missing parts supplied by reference TRBV7-3 and TRBJ2-3, is GAGVSQTPSNKVTEKGKYVELRCDPISGHTALYWYRQSLGQGPEFLIYFQGTGAADDSGLPNDRFFAVRPEGSVSTLKIQRTERGDSAVYLCASSQGLGSQYFGPGTRLTVL.

This clone was counted only a few times. The chain uses TRBV10-2 and TRBJ1-1, with unresolved D. The germline V gene has CDR1 WSHSY and CDR2 SAAADI. Trimming took 6 bases from V and 1 from J, leaving 3 bases between them. The CDR3 spans 11 residues. The CDR3 is CASSQNTEAFF. The DNA for the CDR3 is TGCGCCAGCAGCCAGAACACTGAAGCTTTCTTT.

Only a few counts were recorded for this clone. This chain's CDR3 is CASSLQVNNSPLHF. In nucleotides, the CDR3 is TGCGCCAGCAGCCTACAGGTTAATAATTCACCCCTCCACTTT. The genes are TRBV4-1 and TRBJ1-6; maybe TRBD1 (5 bases). The CDR3 extends over 14 amino acids. Germline V gene data show CDR1 as MGHRA and CDR2 as YSYEKL. The V and J ends lost 4 bases and 5 bases respectively, with 9 bases between them.

This clone turned up a few times. V is TRBV19 and J is TRBJ2-5, with TRBD1 matching 9 bases. V shed 1 base, J shed 3 bases, and the junction held 3 bases outside the gene matches. CDR3 size: 15 residues. Per the germline V gene, CDR1 is LNHDA and CDR2 is SQIVND (reference sequence). CDR3 nucleotides: TGTGCCAGTAGTATAGTGGGACAGGGAAAAGAGACCCAGTACTTC. This codes for CASSIVGQGKETQYF.

The gene calls are TRBV29-1 and TRBJ2-1; D is perhaps TRBD1 or TRBD2 (6 bases each). Trimming shortened V by 8 bases and J by 12 bases, and 20 bases separated the two germline ends. Germline assignment: CDR1 SQVTM and CDR2 ANQGSEA. This CDR3 spans 12 amino acids. The CDR3 here is CSLLEGEGGQFF. The CDR3 nucleotides are TGCAGCCTGTTGGAGGGGGAAGGTGGGCAGTTCTTC.

On this clone itself: In the same sample, other DNA sequences code for this CDR3. In DNA, the CDR3 is TGTGCCAGCAGCTCACTAGCGGGGGCCTACAATGAGCAGTTCTTC. Its protein is CASSSLAGAYNEQFF. The chain couples TRBV7-9 to TRBJ2-1; 11 bases agree with TRBD2. Germline V lookup: CDR1 SEHNR, CDR2 FQNEAQ (reference sequence). The CDR3 consists of 15 residues. V trimming: 4 bases; J trimming: 2 bases; junction bases outside the gene matches: 1.

This clone was counted between two and nine times. V is TRBV7-7 and J is TRBJ2-5; D is unresolved. Trimming shortened V by 1 base and J by 3 bases, and 6 bases separated the two germline ends. Per germline, CDR1 SSHAT and CDR2 FNYEAQ (reference sequence). This CDR3 contains 13 residues. CDR3 sequence reads: CASSLDREETQYF. DNA for the CDR3: TGTGCCAGCAGCTTAGATAGGGAAGAGACCCAGTACTTC.

This rearrangement joins TRBV7-6 to TRBJ2-2; D possibly matches TRBD1 or TRBD2 (5 bases each). Germline loops: CDR1 SGHVS, CDR2 FNYEAQ. This CDR3 is 14 amino acids long. V lost 5 bases and J lost 7, with 14 bases in between. The DNA for the CDR3 is TGTGCCAGCAGCGGGCCGGGACGAAGCGGGGAGCTGTTTTTT. Translated, it gives CASSGPGRSGELFF.

This clone has just a few counts. V gene TRBV6-1 combines with J gene TRBJ1-3; TRBD1 matches 8 bases. This CDR3 comprises 16 residues. Germline V gives CDR1 MNHNS, CDR2 SASEGT. The ends lost 2 bases at V and 8 bases at J; junction bases unmatched: 11. DNA for the CDR3: TGTGCCAGCAGTGAATTTGACAGGGGTGTTGTCGACACCATATATTTT. Translated: CASSEFDRGVVDTIYF.

Ten or more counts support this clone. The chain recombines TRBV19 with TRBJ1-5, with unresolved D. From germline, CDR1 is LNHDA and CDR2 SQIVND (reference sequence). This CDR3 contains 15 residues. Trimming left V 6 bases short and J 0 bases short, with 12 bases between. The CDR3 reads CASSMSQISNQPQHF. As DNA, the CDR3 is TGTGCCAGTAGCATGTCGCAGATTAGCAATCAGCCCCAGCATTTT.

This clone was observed a handful of times. J is TRBJ2-1 and V is TRBV19; 7 bases line up with TRBD1. Germline V gives CDR1 LNHDA, CDR2 SQIVND (reference sequence). The CDR3 covers 16 residues. V lost 4 bases, J lost 6 bases, and 12 bases stayed unmatched. CDR3 in amino acids: CASSTTGQSTGNEQFF. The CDR3 DNA reads as TGTGCCAGTAGTACCACGGGACAGTCAACGGGCAATGAGCAGTTCTTC.